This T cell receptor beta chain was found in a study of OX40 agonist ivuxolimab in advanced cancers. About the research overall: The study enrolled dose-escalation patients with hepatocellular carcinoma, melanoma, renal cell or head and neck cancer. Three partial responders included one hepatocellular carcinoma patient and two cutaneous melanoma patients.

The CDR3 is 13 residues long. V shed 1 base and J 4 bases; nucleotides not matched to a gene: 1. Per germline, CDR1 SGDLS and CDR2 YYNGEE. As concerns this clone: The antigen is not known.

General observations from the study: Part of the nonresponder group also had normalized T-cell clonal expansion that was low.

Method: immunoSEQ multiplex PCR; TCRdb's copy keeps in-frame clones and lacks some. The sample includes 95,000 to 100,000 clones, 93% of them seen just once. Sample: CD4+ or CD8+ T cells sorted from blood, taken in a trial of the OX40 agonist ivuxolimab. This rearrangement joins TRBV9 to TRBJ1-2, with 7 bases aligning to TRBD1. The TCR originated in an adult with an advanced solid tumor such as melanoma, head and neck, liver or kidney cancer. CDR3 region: CASSVRGPYGYTF. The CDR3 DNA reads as TGTGCCAGCAGCGTAAGGGGGCCCTATGGCTACACCTTC.